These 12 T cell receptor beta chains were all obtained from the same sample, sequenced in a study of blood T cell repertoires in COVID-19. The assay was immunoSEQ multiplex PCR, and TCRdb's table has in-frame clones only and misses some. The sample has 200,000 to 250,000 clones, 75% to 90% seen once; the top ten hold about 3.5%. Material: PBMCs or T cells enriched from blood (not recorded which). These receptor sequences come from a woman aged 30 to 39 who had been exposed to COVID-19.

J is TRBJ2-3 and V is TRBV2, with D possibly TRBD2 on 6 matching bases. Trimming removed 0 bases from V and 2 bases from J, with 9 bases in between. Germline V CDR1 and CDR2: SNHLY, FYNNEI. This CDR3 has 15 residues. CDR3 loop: CASSEAGGFTDTQYF. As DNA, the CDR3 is TGTGCCAGCAGTGAAGCTGGGGGGTTCACAGATACGCAGTATTTT.

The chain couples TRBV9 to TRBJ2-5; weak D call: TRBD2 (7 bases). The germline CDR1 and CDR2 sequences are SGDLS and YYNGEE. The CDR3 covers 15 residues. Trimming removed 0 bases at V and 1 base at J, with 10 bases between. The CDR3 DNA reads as TGTGCCAGCAGCGTAGACGGGGGGCTCCAAGAGACCCAGTACTTC. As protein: CASSVDGGLQETQYF.

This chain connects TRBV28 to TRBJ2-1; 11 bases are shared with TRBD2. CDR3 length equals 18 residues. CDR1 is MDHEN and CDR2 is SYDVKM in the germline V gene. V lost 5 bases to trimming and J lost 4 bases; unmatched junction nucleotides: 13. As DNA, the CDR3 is TGTGCCAGCAGTCGACTAGGAAATCTAGCGGGAGGTTACAATGAGCAGTTCTTC. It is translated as CASSRLGNLAGGYNEQFF.

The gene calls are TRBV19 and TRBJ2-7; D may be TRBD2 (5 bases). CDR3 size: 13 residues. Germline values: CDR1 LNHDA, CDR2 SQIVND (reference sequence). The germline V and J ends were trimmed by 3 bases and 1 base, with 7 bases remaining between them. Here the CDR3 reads CASSIDYSYEQYF. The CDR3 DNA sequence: TGTGCCAGTAGTATCGACTATTCCTACGAGCAGTACTTC.

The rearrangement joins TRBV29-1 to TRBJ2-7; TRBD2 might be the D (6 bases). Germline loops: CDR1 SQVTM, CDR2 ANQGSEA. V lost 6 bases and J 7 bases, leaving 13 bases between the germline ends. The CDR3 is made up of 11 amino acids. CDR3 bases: TGCAGCGTAGCCGGGACTGGGGAGCAGTACTTC. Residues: CSVAGTGEQYF.

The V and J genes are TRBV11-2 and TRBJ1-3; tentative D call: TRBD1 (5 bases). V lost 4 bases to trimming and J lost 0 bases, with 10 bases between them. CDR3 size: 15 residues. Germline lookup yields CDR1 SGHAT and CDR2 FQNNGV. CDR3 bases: TGTGCCAGCAGCTCAACAGGACGCTCTGGAAACACCATATATTTT. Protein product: CASSSTGRSGNTIYF.

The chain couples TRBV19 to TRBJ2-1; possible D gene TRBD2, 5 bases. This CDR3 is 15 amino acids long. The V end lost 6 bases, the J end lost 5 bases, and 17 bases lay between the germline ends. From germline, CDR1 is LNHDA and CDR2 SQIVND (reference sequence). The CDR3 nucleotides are TGTGCCAGTAGGCCGCTAGGGAGCACCAACAATGAGCAGTTCTTC. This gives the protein CASRPLGSTNNEQFF.

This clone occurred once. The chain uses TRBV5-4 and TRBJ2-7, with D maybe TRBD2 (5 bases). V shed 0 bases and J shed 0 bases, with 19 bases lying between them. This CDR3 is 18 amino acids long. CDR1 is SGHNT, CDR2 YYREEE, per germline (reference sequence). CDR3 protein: CASSLANSRAASSYEQYF. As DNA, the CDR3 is TGTGCCAGCAGCTTGGCCAATAGTAGAGCGGCAAGCTCCTACGAGCAGTACTTC.

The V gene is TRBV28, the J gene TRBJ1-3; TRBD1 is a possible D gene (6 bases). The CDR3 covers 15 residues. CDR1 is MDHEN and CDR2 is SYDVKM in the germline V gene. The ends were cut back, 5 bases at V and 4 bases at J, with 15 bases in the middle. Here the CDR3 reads CASSLTGSGGNTIYF. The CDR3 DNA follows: TGTGCCAGCAGTCTTACAGGGTCAGGGGGAAACACCATATATTTT.

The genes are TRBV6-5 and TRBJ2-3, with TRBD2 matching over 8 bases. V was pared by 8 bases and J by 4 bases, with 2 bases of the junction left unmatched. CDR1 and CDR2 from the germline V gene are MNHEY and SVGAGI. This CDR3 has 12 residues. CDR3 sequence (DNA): TGTGCCAGCGCGGGAGGAGCAGATACGCAGTATTTT. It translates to CASAGGADTQYF.

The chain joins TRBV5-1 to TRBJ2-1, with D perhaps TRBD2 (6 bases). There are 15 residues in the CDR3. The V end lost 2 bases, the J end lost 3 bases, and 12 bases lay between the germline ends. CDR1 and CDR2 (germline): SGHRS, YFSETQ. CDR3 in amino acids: CASSFIGRGYNEQFF. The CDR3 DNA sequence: TGCGCCAGCAGCTTTATCGGGCGGGGCTACAATGAGCAGTTCTTC. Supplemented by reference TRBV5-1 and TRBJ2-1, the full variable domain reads KAGVTQTPRYLIKTRGQQVTLSCSPISGHRSVSWYQQTPGQGLQFLFEYFSETQRNKGNFPGRFSGRQFSNSRSEMNVSTLELGDSALYLCASSFIGRGYNEQFFGPGTRLTVL.

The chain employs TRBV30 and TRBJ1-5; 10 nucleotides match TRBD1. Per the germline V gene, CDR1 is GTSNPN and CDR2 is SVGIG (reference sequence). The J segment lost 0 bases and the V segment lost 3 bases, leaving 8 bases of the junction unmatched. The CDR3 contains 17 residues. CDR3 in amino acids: CAWSLDRGTYSNQPQHF. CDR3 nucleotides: TGTGCCTGGAGCCTGGACAGGGGGACGTATAGCAATCAGCCCCAGCATTTT.